A selection of T cell receptor beta chains follows, all from one sample in a study of T cells in Graves' hyperthyroidism and ophthalmopathy. TCRdb re-analysed the multiplex PCR reads in MiXCR, keeping a single row per CDR3 protein. The data contain 700,000 or so distinct CDR3 sequences, about 14% of them seen just once; the ten biggest clones take up about an eighth. Sequencing used blood. The receptor set was obtained from a woman aged 50 to 60 with Graves' ophthalmopathy. The CDR3 runs from the conserved cysteine through the conserved F or W. Each record gives: D gene, J gene, V gene, clone size, CDR3 protein, CDR3 DNA. D genes are given only for firm matches. Where a row states a size, it is once, few, many or the class of an expanded clone; other rows omit it.

- | TRBJ2-1 | TRBV7-9 | - | CASSSGWNEQFF | TGTGCCAGCAGCTCCGGGTGGAATGAGCAGTTCTTC
- | TRBJ1-5 | TRBV7-9 | many | CASSKDTGSNQPQHF | TGTGCCAGCAGCAAGGACACGGGCAGCAATCAGCCCCAGCATTTT
- | TRBJ2-1 | TRBV9 | few | CASSAIHNEQFF | TGTGCCAGCAGCGCAATCCACAATGAGCAGTTCTTC
- | TRBJ1-5 | TRBV29-1 | few | CSVLDSNQPQHF | TGCAGCGTTCTTGACAGCAATCAGCCCCAGCATTTT
- | TRBJ2-7 | TRBV7-9 | many | CASAPAPGEQYF | TGTGCCAGCGCACCCGCTCCCGGCGAGCAGTACTTC
TRBD1 | TRBJ2-2 | TRBV20-1 | many | CSARTGYTGELFF | TGCAGTGCTCGGACAGGGTATACCGGGGAGCTGTTTTTT
TRBD2 | TRBJ2-3 | TRBV7-2 | many | CATSTSGRETDTQYF | TGTGCCACCTCAACAAGCGGGAGGGAGACAGATACGCAGTATTTT
TRBD2 | TRBJ2-3 | TRBV4-1 | - | CASSQDRGLAGRTDTQYF | TGCGCCAGCAGCCAAGATCGGGGGCTAGCGGGCCGCACAGATACGCAGTATTTT
TRBD1 | TRBJ1-2 | TRBV3-1 | many | CASSHRTGQYGYTF | TGTGCCAGCAGCCATAGGACAGGGCAATATGGCTACACCTTC
- | TRBJ2-3 | TRBV30 | few | CAWSVGATDTQYF | TGTGCCTGGAGTGTAGGGGCCACAGATACGCAGTATTTT
TRBD2 | TRBJ2-7 | TRBV28 | many | CASKTSGPEQYF | TGTGCCAGCAAGACTAGCGGACCAGAGCAGTACTTC
TRBD2 | TRBJ2-1 | TRBV9 | - | CASSPESVVAGAGGNEQFF | TGTGCCAGCAGCCCCGAGAGTGTGGTAGCGGGAGCGGGTGGGAATGAGCAGTTCTTC
- | TRBJ2-2 | TRBV14 | many | CASSQGPFQGAGNTGELFF | TGTGCCAGCAGCCAAGGGCCCTTCCAGGGAGCGGGGAACACCGGGGAGCTGTTTTTT
- | TRBJ2-7 | TRBV6-2/TRBV6-3 | - | CASSYPEGGYDEQYF | TGTGCCAGCAGCTACCCGGAGGGCGGATATGACGAGCAGTACTTC
- | TRBJ1-1 | TRBV3-1 | - | CASSHHRDRSEAFF | TGTGCCAGCAGCCACCACAGGGATAGGAGTGAAGCTTTCTTT
TRBD1 | TRBJ1-1 | TRBV28 | many | CASSRQKDTGVTVRDFF | TGTGCCAGCAGCCGACAGAAAGATACAGGGGTGACCGTTCGTGACTTCTTT
TRBD1 | TRBJ1-2 | TRBV13 | - | CASSSTGEGDGYTF | TGTGCCAGCAGCTCAACAGGGGAAGGTGATGGCTACACCTTC
- | TRBJ1-5 | TRBV6-1 | many | CASSPIRGGNQPQHF | TGTGCCAGCAGTCCCATCAGGGGTGGCAATCAGCCCCAGCATTTT
- | TRBJ2-1 | TRBV19 | few | CASRGGADYGAFGLNEQFF | TGTGCCAGTAGGGGGGGAGCGGATTACGGGGCTTTTGGTTTGAATGAGCAGTTCTTC
- | TRBJ2-7 | TRBV7-2 | few | CASSPRDVGYEQYF | TGTGCCAGCAGCCCCAGGGACGTAGGTTACGAGCAGTACTTC
- | TRBJ2-3 | TRBV19 | few | CASSIALQGPNTDTQYF | TGTGCCAGTAGTATAGCTCTACAGGGTCCCAACACAGATACGCAGTATTTT
- | TRBJ2-7 | TRBV14 | - | CASSQEGHRFYEQYF | TGTGCCAGCAGCCAAGAAGGACACCGATTCTACGAGCAGTACTTC
- | TRBJ2-2 | TRBV5-1 | many | CASSLEARGTGELFF | TGCGCCAGCAGCTTGGAGGCTAGGGGAACCGGGGAGCTGTTTTTT
- | TRBJ2-6 | TRBV6-1 | few | CATPIDWGSLSGANVLTF | TGTGCCACTCCCATTGACTGGGGGTCGTTGTCTGGGGCCAACGTCCTGACTTTC
TRBD2 | TRBJ2-1 | TRBV20-1 | few | CSAKGLAGEYEQFF | TGCAGTGCTAAAGGACTAGCGGGAGAGTATGAGCAGTTCTTC
TRBD1 | TRBJ2-3 | TRBV18 | few | CASSPKTGIDTDTQYF | TGTGCCAGCTCACCCAAGACAGGGATAGACACAGATACGCAGTATTTT
- | TRBJ1-4 | TRBV7-9 | many | CASSPPGPTGEGKLFF | TGTGCCAGCAGCCCTCCGGGACCCACGGGAGAGGGAAAACTGTTTTTT
- | TRBJ2-1 | TRBV11-2 | - | CASSTTRASTEQFF | TGTGCCAGCAGCACTACAAGGGCGAGCACTGAGCAGTTCTTC
TRBD1 | TRBJ1-4 | TRBV6-1 | - | CASSEPGGEKLFF | TGTGCCAGCAGTGAACCAGGGGGGGAAAAACTGTTTTTT
TRBD2 | TRBJ2-7 | TRBV6-1 | many | CASSEAGGTYEQYF | TGTGCCAGCAGTGAAGCGGGAGGGACCTACGAGCAGTACTTC
- | TRBJ1-1 | TRBV20-1 | few | CSTREGGGEAFF | TGCAGTACTAGGGAGGGCGGCGGTGAAGCTTTCTTT
- | TRBJ2-7 | TRBV24-1 | - | CATSDLSVTEQYF | TGTGCCACCAGTGATCTATCAGTAACCGAGCAGTACTTC
- | TRBJ2-7 | TRBV10-3 | many | CAISESQPHEQYF | TGTGCCATCAGTGAGTCCCAGCCCCACGAGCAGTACTTC
- | TRBJ1-2 | TRBV3-1 | many | CASSQVGIYGYTF | TGTGCCAGCAGCCAAGTCGGGATCTATGGCTACACCTTC
TRBD1 | TRBJ1-2 | TRBV2 | many | CASSDEFGTGTPYGYTF | TGTGCCAGCAGTGATGAGTTCGGGACAGGGACACCGTATGGCTACACCTTC